Shown below are 5 T cell receptor beta chains from a single sample sequenced in a study of response to subunit inactivated influenza vaccine. MiXCR was run by TCRdb on the RT-PCR reads, yielding one entry per CDR3 protein. The sample lists hundreds of thousands of distinct CDR3 sequences; over 11% were seen once. The source material was PBMCs from blood, sampled roughly 2 weeks before vaccination. The receptors stem from a man aged 45 to 65 who received an inactivated influenza vaccine.

This clonotype appeared a few times. J is TRBJ2-1 and V is TRBV11-2, with 8 bases fitting TRBD2. The CDR3 sequence is 18 residues long. Germline assignment: CDR1 SGHAT and CDR2 FQNNGV. After removal of 1 base from V and 5 bases from J, the junction contained 13 bases not matched to a gene. The CDR3 sequence is CASSLVAGREEDHNEQFF. Here the CDR3 DNA reads TGTGCCAGCAGCTTAGTTGCGGGGCGGGAGGAAGATCACAATGAGCAGTTCTTC.

This clonotype came up many times. The genes are TRBV7-3 and TRBJ2-1; 11 nucleotides match TRBD1. The germline V gene has CDR1 SGHTA and CDR2 FQGTGA. The trim removed 5 bases at V and 8 bases at J, leaving 8 bases unmatched. CDR3 length: 15 residues. The CDR3: CASSPGQGVVDEQFF. The CDR3, as DNA: TGTGCCAGCAGCCCGGGACAGGGGGTAGTTGATGAGCAGTTCTTC.

On this clonotype: A junction boundary mismatches the germline segment, possibly from a read error. The V call is TRBV3-1, the J call TRBJ2-1, with 13 bases lining up with TRBD2. CDR3 length: 12 amino acids. Germline-derived CDR1 and CDR2 are LGHDT and YNNKEL (reference sequence). The CDR3 DNA follows: TGTGCCAGCAGCCGCGGGACTAGCGGGGTTGACTTC. Amino acid sequence: CASSRGTSGVDF.

This chain connects TRBV9 to TRBJ2-2, with D unclear. Deletions cut 1 base from V and 5 bases from J, with 9 bases between. Looked up from germline, CDR1 is SGDLS and CDR2 is YYNGEE. The CDR3 consists of 14 residues. CDR3 amino acids: CASSVRTPTGELFF. The CDR3 bases are TGTGCCAGCAGCGTAAGAACTCCGACCGGGGAGCTGTTTTTT.

In its sample, this clonotype was seen a few times. V and J are TRBV4-2 and TRBJ2-7; D not certain. V was pared by 1 base and J by 3 bases, with 7 bases between. Germline assignment: CDR1 LGHNA and CDR2 YNFKEQ. The CDR3 length is 13 residues. The CDR3 loop reads CASSQGVNYEQYF. DNA for the CDR3: TGTGCCAGCAGCCAAGGGGTCAACTACGAGCAGTACTTC.